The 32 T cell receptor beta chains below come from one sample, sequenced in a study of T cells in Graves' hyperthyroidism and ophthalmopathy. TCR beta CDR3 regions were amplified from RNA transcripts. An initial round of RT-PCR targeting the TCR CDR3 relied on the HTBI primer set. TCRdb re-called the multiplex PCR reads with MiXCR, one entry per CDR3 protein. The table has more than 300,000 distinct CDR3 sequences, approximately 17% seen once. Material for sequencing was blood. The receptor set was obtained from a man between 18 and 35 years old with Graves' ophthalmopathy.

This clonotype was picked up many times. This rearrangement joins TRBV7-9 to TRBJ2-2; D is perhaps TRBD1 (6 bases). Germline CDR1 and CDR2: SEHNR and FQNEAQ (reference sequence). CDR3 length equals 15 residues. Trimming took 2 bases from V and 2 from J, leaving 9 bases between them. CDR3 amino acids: CASSLQGHNTGELFF. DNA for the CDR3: TGTGCCAGCAGCTTACAGGGGCACAACACCGGGGAGCTGTTTTTT.

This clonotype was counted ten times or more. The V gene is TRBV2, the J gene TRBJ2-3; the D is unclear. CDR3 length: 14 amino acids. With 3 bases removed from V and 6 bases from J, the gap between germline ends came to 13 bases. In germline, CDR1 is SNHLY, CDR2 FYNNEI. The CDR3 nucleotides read TGTGCCAGCAGTGAGCTACCGGCCGCCGATACGCAGTATTTT. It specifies CASSELPAADTQYF.

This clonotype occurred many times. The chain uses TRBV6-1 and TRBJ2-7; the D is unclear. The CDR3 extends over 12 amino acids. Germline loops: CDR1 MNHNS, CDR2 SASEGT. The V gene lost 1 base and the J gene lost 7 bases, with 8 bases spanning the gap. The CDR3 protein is CASSEGPSEQYF. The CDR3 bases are TGTGCCAGCAGTGAAGGCCCGTCGGAGCAGTACTTC.

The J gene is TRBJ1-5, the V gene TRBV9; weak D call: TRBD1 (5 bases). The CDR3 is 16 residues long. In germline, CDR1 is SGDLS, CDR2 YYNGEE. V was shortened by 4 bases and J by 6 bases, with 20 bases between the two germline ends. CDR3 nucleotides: TGTGCCAGCAGCCCTTCCTCCACGACGAGGGGTCAGCCCCAGCATTTT. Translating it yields CASSPSSTTRGQPQHF.

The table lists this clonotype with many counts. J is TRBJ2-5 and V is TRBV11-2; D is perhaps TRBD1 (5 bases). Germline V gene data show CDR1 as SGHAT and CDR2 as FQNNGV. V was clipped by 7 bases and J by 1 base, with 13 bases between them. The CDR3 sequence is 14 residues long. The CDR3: CASTLGRSQETQYF. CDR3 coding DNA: TGTGCCAGCACCTTGGGGCGTAGCCAAGAGACCCAGTACTTC.

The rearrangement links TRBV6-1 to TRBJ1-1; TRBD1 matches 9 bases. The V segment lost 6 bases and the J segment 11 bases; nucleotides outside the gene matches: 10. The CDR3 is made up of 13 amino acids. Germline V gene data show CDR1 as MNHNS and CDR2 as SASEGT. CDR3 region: CASSSTGGGRAFF. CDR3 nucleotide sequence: TGTGCCAGCAGCTCCACAGGGGGCGGTCGGGCTTTCTTT.

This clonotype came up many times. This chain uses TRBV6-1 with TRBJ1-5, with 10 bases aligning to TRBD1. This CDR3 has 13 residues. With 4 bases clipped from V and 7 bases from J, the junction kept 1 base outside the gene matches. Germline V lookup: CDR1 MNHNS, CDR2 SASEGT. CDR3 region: CASSGTGGQPQHF. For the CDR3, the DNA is TGTGCCAGCAGTGGGACAGGGGGACAGCCCCAGCATTTT.

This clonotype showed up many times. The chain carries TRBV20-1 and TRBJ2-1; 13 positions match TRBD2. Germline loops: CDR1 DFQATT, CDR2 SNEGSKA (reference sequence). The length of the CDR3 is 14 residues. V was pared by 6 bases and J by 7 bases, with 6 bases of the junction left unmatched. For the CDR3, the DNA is TGCAGTGCCCCGACTAGCGGGGGGAGGAATGAGCAGTTCTTC. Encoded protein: CSAPTSGGRNEQFF.

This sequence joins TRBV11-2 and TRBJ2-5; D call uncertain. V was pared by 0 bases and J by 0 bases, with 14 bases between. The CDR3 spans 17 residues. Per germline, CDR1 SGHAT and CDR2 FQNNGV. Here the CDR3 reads CASSLELRTPNQETQYF. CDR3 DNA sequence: TGTGCCAGCAGCTTAGAATTACGGACCCCGAACCAAGAGACCCAGTACTTC.

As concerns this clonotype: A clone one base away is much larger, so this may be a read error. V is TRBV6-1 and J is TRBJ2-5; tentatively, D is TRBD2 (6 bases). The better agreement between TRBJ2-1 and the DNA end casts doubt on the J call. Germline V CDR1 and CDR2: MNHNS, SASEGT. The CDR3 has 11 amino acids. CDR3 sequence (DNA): TGTGCCAGCATGCGGGGAGAGACCCAGTTCTTC. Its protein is CASMRGETQFF.

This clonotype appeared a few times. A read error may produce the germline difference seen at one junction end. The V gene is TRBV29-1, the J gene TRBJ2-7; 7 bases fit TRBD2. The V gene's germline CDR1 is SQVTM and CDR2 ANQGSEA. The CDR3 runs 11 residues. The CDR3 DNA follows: TGCAGCGTTGAAGTATCGGGGGGTGAGAACTTC. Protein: CSVEVSGGENF.

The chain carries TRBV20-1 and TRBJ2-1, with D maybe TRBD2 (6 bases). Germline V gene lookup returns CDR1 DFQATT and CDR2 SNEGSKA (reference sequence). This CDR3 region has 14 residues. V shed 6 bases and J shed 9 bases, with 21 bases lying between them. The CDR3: CSAGGTSGGSEQFF. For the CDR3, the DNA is TGCAGTGCCGGGGGAACGTCTGGAGGGAGTGAGCAGTTCTTC.

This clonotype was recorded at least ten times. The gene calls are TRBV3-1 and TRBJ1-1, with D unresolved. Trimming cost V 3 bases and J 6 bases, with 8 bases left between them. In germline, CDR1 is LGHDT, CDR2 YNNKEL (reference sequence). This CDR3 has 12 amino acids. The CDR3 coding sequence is TGTGCCAGCAGCCACCGGAGGGCTGAAGCTTTCTTT. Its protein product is CASSHRRAEAFF.

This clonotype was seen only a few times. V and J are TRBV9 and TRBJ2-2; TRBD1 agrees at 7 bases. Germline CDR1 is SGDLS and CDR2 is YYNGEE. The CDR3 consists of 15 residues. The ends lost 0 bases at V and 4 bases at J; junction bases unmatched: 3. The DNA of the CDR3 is TGTGCCAGCAGCGTAGGAGGGGGCCCCACCGGGGAGCTGTTTTTT. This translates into CASSVGGGPTGELFF.

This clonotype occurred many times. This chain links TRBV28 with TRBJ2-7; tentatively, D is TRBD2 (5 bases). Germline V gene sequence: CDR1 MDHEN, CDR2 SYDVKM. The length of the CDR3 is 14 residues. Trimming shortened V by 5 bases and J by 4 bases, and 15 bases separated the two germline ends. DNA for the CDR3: TGTGCCAGCAGTCGAACTAGTCTTCAGTACGAGCAGTACTTC. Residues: CASSRTSLQYEQYF.

CDR3 DNA: TGTGCCAGTAGTATCTCGGGGCCTGTGAACACTGAAGCTTTCTTT. Protein sequence: CASSISGPVNTEAFF. V and J are TRBV19 and TRBJ1-1; D might be TRBD1 (5 bases). V lost 3 bases and J lost 0, with 11 bases in between. Looked up from germline, CDR1 is LNHDA and CDR2 is SQIVND (reference sequence). The CDR3 length is 15 residues.

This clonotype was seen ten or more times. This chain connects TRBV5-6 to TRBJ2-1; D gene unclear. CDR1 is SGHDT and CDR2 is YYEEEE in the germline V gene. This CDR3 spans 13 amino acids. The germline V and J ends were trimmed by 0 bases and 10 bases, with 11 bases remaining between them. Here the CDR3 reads CASSLALGIEQFF. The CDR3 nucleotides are TGTGCCAGCAGCTTGGCGCTAGGAATCGAGCAGTTCTTC.

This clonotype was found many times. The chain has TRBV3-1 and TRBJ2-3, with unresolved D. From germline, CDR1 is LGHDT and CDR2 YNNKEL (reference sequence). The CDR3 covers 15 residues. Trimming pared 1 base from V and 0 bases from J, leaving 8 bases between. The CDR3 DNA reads TGTGCCAGCAGCCAAGGGGTGACTAGCACAGATACGCAGTATTTT. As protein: CASSQGVTSTDTQYF.

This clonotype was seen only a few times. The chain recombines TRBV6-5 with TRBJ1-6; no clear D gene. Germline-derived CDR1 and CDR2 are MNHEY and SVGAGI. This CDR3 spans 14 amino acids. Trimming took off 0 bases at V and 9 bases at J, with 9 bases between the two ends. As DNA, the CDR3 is TGTGCCAGCAGTTACTCTAGAAGCGGTTCACCCCTCCACTTT. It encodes CASSYSRSGSPLHF.

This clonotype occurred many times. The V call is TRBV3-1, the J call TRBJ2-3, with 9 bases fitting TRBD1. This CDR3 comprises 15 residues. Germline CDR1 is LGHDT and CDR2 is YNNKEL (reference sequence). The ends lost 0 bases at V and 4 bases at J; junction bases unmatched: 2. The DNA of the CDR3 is TGTGCCAGCAGCCAAGAGACAGGGGGGTCAGATACGCAGTATTTT. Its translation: CASSQETGGSDTQYF.

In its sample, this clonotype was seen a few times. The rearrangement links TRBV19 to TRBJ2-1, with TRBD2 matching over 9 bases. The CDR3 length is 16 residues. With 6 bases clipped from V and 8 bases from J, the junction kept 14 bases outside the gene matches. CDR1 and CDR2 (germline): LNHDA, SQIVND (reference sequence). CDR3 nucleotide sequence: TGTGCCAGTAGGCCCCCCGCTAGCGGGGTCTTGGATGAGCAGTTCTTC. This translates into CASRPPASGVLDEQFF.

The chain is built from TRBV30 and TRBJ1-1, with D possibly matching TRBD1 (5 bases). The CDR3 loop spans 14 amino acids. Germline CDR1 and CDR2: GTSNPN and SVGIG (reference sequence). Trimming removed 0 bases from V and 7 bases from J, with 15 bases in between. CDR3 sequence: CAWSVAGRGHEAFF. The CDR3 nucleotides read TGTGCCTGGAGTGTAGCGGGGAGGGGCCATGAAGCTTTCTTT. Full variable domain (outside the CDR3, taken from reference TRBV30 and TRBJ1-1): SQTIHQWPATLVQPVGSPLSLECTVEGTSNPNLYWYRQAAGRGLQLLFYSVGIGQISSEVPQNLSASRPQDRQFILSSKKLLLSDSGFYLCAWSVAGRGHEAFFGQGTRLTVV.

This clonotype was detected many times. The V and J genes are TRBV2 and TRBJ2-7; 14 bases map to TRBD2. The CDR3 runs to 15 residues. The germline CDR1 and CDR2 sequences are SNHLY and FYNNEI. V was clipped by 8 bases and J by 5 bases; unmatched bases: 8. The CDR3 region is CASVYRTSGGNEQYF. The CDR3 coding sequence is TGTGCCAGCGTCTACCGGACTAGCGGGGGGAACGAGCAGTACTTC.

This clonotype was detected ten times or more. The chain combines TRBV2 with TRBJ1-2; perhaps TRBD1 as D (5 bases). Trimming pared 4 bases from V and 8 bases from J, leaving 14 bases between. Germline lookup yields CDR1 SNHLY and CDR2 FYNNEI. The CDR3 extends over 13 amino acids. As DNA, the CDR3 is TGTGCCAGCAGTGTATTAGGGGCGGGAGGCTACACCTTC. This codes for CASSVLGAGGYTF.

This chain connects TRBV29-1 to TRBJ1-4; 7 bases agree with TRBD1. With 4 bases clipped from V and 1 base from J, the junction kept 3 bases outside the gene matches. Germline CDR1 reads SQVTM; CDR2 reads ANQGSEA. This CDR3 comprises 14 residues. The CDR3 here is CSVGRQGTNEKLFF. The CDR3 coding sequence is TGCAGCGTTGGGAGACAGGGAACTAATGAAAAACTGTTTTTT.

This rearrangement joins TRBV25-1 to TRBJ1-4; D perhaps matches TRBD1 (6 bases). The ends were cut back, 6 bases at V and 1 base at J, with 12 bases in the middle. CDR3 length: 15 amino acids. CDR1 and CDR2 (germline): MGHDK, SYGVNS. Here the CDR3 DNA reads TGTGCCAGCAGGAGGGGGGGAAGAACTAATGAAAAACTGTTTTTT. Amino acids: CASRRGGRTNEKLFF. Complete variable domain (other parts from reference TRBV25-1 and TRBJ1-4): EADIYQTPRYLVIGTGKKITLECSQTMGHDKMYWYQQDPGMELHLIHYSYGVNSTEKGDLSSESTVSRIRTEHFPLTLESARPSHTSQYLCASRRGGRTNEKLFFGSGTQLSVL.

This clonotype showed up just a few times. CDR3 nucleotides: TGCGCCAGCAGCCGTCCCGCGGGATCAGATACGCAGTATTTT. Its translation: CASSRPAGSDTQYF. The V gene is TRBV4-1, the J gene TRBJ2-3; TRBD2 is a possible D gene (6 bases). The CDR3 sequence is 14 residues long. Germline V CDR1 and CDR2: MGHRA, YSYEKL. Trimming shortened V by 4 bases and J by 4 bases, and 12 bases separated the two germline ends.

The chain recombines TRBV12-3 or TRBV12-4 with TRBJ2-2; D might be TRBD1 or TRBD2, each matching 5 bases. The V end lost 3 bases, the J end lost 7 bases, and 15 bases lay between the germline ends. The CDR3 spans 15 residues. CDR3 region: CASSFGTYGGGELFF. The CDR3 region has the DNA TGTGCCAGCAGTTTCGGGACCTATGGGGGCGGGGAGCTGTTTTTT.

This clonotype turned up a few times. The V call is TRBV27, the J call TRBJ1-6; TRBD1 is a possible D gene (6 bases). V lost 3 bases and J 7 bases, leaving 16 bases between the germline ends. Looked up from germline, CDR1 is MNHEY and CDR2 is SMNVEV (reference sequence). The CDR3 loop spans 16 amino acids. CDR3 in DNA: TGTGCCAGCAGTTTTCGGGGGGCAATGAGCAATTCACCCCTCCACTTT. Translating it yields CASSFRGAMSNSPLHF.

CDR3 sequence reads: CASSRVGLPWALHF. DNA of the CDR3: TGTGCCAGCAGCCGAGTCGGACTGCCGTGGGCCCTCCACTTT. The gene calls are TRBV14 and TRBJ1-6; D unresolved. Germline CDR1 and CDR2: SGHDN and FVKESK. The CDR3 is made up of 14 amino acids. V was clipped by 4 bases and J by 14 bases, with 18 bases between them.

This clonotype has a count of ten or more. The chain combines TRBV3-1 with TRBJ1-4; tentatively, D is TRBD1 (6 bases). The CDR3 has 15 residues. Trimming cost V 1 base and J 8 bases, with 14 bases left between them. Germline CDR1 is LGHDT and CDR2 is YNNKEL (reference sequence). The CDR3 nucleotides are TGTGCCAGCAGCCAAGGTGGGGGCGGAAAGGAAAAACTGTTTTTT. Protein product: CASSQGGGGKEKLFF.

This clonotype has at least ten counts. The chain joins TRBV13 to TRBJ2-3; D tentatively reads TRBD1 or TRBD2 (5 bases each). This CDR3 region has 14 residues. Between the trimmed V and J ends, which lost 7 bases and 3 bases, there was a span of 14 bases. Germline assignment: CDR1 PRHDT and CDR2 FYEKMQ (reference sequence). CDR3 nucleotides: TGTGCCAGCACCTTGGGGGTACGGACAGATACGCAGTATTTT. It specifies CASTLGVRTDTQYF.